This entry lists 11 T cell receptor beta chains sequenced from one sample in a study of T cells in localized non-small cell lung cancer. Libraries were prepared by immunoSEQ multiplex PCR; TCRdb keeps only in-frame clonotypes and omits some of them. The table lists over 20,000 clones, 85% to 95% of them singletons. Here the sequenced sample was peripheral blood, taken before any cancer treatment. The receptor source for this set is a female donor aged 60 or older with stage II squamous cell lung carcinoma.

V usage is TRBV19 and J usage is TRBJ1-2; D remains ambiguous. The V gene's germline CDR1 is LNHDA and CDR2 SQIVND (reference sequence). V was clipped by 1 base and J by 5 bases, with 2 bases between them. The CDR3 is made up of 11 amino acids. The CDR3 protein is CASSIGYGYTF. CDR3 bases: TGTGCCAGTAGTATAGGGTATGGCTACACCTTC.

This clone has a handful of counts. This chain uses TRBV19 with TRBJ1-2; D is ambiguous. CDR1 and CDR2 from the germline V gene are LNHDA and SQIVND (reference sequence). The CDR3 totals 14 residues. Trimming shortened V by 1 base and J by 4 bases, and 10 bases separated the two germline ends. The CDR3 here is CASSIGRAGYGYTF. For the CDR3, the DNA is TGTGCCAGTAGTATAGGTAGAGCGGGCTATGGCTACACCTTC.

The rearrangement links TRBV6-5 to TRBJ1-4; 10 positions agree with TRBD1. Germline CDR1 MNHEY, CDR2 SVGAGI. This CDR3 has 14 residues. With V trimmed by 4 bases and J by 5 bases, 1 base remained unmatched. The DNA of the CDR3 is TGTGCCAGCAGTTGGGACAGGGGCAATGAAAAACTGTTTTTT. Encoded protein: CASSWDRGNEKLFF.

The rearrangement joins TRBV29-1 to TRBJ2-2; no reliable D call. The germline V gene has CDR1 SQVTM and CDR2 ANQGSEA. V was clipped by 5 bases and J by 0 bases, with 13 bases between them. The CDR3 covers 15 residues. The CDR3 DNA is TGCAGCGTTAGCCTGCGGCCCGCGAACACCGGGGAGCTGTTTTTT. Translating it yields CSVSLRPANTGELFF.

This clone has only one observation. This rearrangement joins TRBV6-1 to TRBJ1-1; maybe TRBD1 (5 bases). Germline CDR1 reads MNHNS; CDR2 reads SASEGT. V lost 11 bases and J 10 bases, leaving 20 bases between the germline ends. The CDR3 has 12 amino acids. The CDR3 loop reads CAGSGDLQIAFF. DNA for the CDR3: TGTGCCGGGTCCGGGGACCTACAGATAGCTTTCTTT.

Written as DNA, the CDR3 is TGTGCCAGCAGCCTACGATGGGGGTCCGAGCAGTACTTC. Its protein is CASSLRWGSEQYF. The chain has TRBV7-3 and TRBJ2-7; D possibly uses TRBD1 or TRBD2 (5 bases each). V was trimmed by 5 bases and J by 6 bases, leaving 14 bases between them. Germline assignment: CDR1 SGHTA and CDR2 FQGTGA. The CDR3 length is 13 residues. The variable domain in full, with the rest retrieved from reference TRBV7-3 and TRBJ2-7, is GAGVSQTPSNKVTEKGKYVELRCDPISGHTALYWYRQSLGQGPEFLIYFQGTGAADDSGLPNDRFFAVRPEGSVSTLKIQRTERGDSAVYLCASSLRWGSEQYFGPGTRLTVT.

The chain combines TRBV28 with TRBJ2-2; 9 nucleotides line up with TRBD1. From germline, CDR1 is MDHEN and CDR2 SYDVKM. CDR3 size: 16 residues. V gave up 6 bases and J gave up 1 base; unmatched junction bases: 6. The CDR3 DNA sequence: TGTGCCAGCAGCCCGCCGGGACAGGGGAACACCGGGGAGCTGTTTTTT. Translation: CASSPPGQGNTGELFF.

The J gene is TRBJ2-1, the V gene TRBV6-5; perhaps TRBD2 as D (5 bases). V gave up 4 bases and J gave up 0 bases, with 7 bases separating them. The CDR3 covers 14 residues. Per the germline V gene, CDR1 is MNHEY and CDR2 is SVGAGI. As DNA, the CDR3 is TGTGCCAGCAGTTCGGGAAACTCCTACAATGAGCAGTTCTTC. Its translation: CASSSGNSYNEQFF.

The rearrangement uses TRBV5-1 and TRBJ2-1, with a possible D match to TRBD1 (5 bases). The length of the CDR3 is 15 residues. Germline values: CDR1 SGHRS, CDR2 YFSETQ. Trimming removed 4 bases from V and 4 bases from J, with 15 bases in between. The CDR3 protein is CASSTSRVTYNEQFF. The CDR3 DNA reads as TGCGCCAGCAGCACTTCCAGGGTAACATACAATGAGCAGTTCTTC.

The chain couples TRBV27 to TRBJ1-2; 11 nucleotides line up with TRBD1. CDR1 and CDR2 from the germline V gene are MNHEY and SMNVEV (reference sequence). The CDR3 has 15 residues. V trimming: 10 bases; J trimming: 2 bases; junction bases outside the gene matches: 9. The CDR3 region is CATLRTGGPNYGYTF. Here the CDR3 DNA reads TGTGCCACCCTGAGGACAGGGGGCCCCAACTATGGCTACACCTTC.

This clone was observed a handful of times. The rearrangement links TRBV2 to TRBJ2-5; D unclear. The germline CDR1 and CDR2 sequences are SNHLY and FYNNEI. Trimming removed 8 bases from V and 4 bases from J, with 8 bases in between. The CDR3 contains 11 residues. The CDR3 DNA is TGTGCCAGCCGACTCGGAGAGACCCAGTACTTC. Translating gives CASRLGETQYF.